This record looks at one T cell receptor (beta chain) sequence and its context. This record comes from a study of blood T cell repertoires in COVID-19. The CDR3 contains 15 residues. V gave up 2 bases and J gave up 9 bases; unmatched junction bases: 12. CDR1 and CDR2 from the germline V gene are SGHTA and FQGNSA. Sequencing was performed with immunoSEQ multiplex PCR; in TCRdb, only in-frame clones are kept and a portion is missing. The table has 300,000 or so clones, around 87% seen once; the top ten hold roughly 8%. This receptor was taken from a woman aged 50 to 60 who had recovered from COVID-19. The sample taken for sequencing was peripheral blood. The chain recombines TRBV7-2 with TRBJ2-7, with TRBD1 matching over 8 bases. The CDR3 loop reads CASSLPGRGPGGQYF. The CDR3 region has the DNA TGTGCCAGCAGCTTACCTGGCAGGGGGCCTGGGGGGCAGTACTTC.